What follows are 5 T cell receptor beta chains derived from one specimen sequenced in a study of glioma-infiltrating T cells. Using RNA template, CDR3s of TCR alpha and beta were amplified with iRepertoire arm-PCR. Using its own MiXCR run on the multiplex PCR reads, TCRdb lists one record per CDR3 protein. The top ten clones hold 5% to 5.5% of a sample with 150,000 to 200,000 distinct CDR3 sequences, around 40% of them seen once. The sequenced sample was glioma tissue, nonneoplastic brain tissue, or PBMCs (not recorded which). These receptors originate from a human donor with low-grade glioma or glioblastoma, undergoing nonglioma brain surgery, or in good health (not recorded which).

This clonotype was counted at least ten times. This rearrangement joins TRBV27 to TRBJ2-5, with D possibly being TRBD2 (6 bases). Trimming removed 3 bases at V and 6 bases at J, with 8 bases between. The CDR3 runs to 12 residues. Germline CDR1 reads MNHEY; CDR2 reads SMNVEV (reference sequence). The DNA of the CDR3 is TGTGCCAGCAGTTTTGCGGGACAGACCCAGTACTTC. Its translation is CASSFAGQTQYF.

In its sample, this clonotype was seen many times. This chain links TRBV20-1 with TRBJ2-3; 10 bases match TRBD2. The CDR3 has 17 residues. V lost 4 bases to trimming and J lost 4 bases; unmatched junction nucleotides: 14. From germline, CDR1 is DFQATT and CDR2 SNEGSKA (reference sequence). CDR3 in DNA: TGCAGTGCTAACAATTTGGCTAGCGGGAGTAGGTCAGATACGCAGTATTTT. It translates to CSANNLASGSRSDTQYF.

In regard to this clonotype: This may stem from a read error, because a much larger clone lies one nucleotide away. The V gene is TRBV20-1, the J gene TRBJ1-1, with D possibly matching TRBD1 (5 bases). The CDR3 is 15 amino acids. Germline CDR1 is DFQATT and CDR2 is SNEGSKA (reference sequence). V was shortened by 7 bases and J by 0 bases, with 18 bases between the two germline ends. In DNA, the CDR3 is TGCAGTGACCGAGGGGTCGGGAGAATGAACACTGAAGCTTTCTTT. Its translation: CSDRGVGRMNTEAFF.

Many counts were recorded for this clonotype. The chain combines TRBV19 with TRBJ2-3; TRBD1 matches 9 bases. V was pared by 7 bases and J by 4 bases, with 6 bases of the junction left unmatched. The CDR3 covers 14 residues. Germline lookup yields CDR1 LNHDA and CDR2 SQIVND (reference sequence). The CDR3 sequence is CASTPGTGSDTQYF. The DNA of the CDR3 is TGTGCCAGTACCCCCGGGACAGGGTCAGATACGCAGTATTTT.

This clonotype was recorded at least ten times. The rearrangement links TRBV7-9 to TRBJ2-1; tentatively, D is TRBD2 (6 bases). V lost 5 bases, J lost 9 bases, and 11 bases lay in between. CDR1 and CDR2 from the germline V gene are SEHNR and FQNEAQ (reference sequence). The CDR3 sequence is 12 residues long. CDR3 bases: TGTGCCAGCAGCCCGACTAGTAGTGAGCAGTTCTTC. This codes for CASSPTSSEQFF.